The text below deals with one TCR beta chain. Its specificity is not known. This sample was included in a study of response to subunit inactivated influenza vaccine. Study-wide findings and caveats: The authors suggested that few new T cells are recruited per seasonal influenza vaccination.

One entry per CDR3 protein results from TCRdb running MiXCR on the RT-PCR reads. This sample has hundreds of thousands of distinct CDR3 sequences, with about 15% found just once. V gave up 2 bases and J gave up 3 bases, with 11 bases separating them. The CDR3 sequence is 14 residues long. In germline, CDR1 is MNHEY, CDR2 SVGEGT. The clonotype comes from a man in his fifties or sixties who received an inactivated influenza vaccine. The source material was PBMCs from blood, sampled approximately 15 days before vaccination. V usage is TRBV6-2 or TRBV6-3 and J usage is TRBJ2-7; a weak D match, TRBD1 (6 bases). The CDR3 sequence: CASSYRDTFYEQYF. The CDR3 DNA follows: TGTGCCAGCAGTTACCGGGACACCTTCTACGAGCAGTACTTC.